The source of this TCR beta chain is a study of OX40 agonist ivuxolimab in advanced cancers. Turning to the study itself: Past anti-PD-1, anti-PD-L1 or anti-CTLA-4 therapy was accepted, and 40% to 45% had received some.

The data were produced by immunoSEQ multiplex PCR, yet TCRdb's version contains in-frame clones alone and is incomplete. The data show 25,000 or so clones, about 75% seen once. Germline V gives CDR1 ENHRY, CDR2 SYGVKD. V lost 4 bases, J lost 5 bases, and 11 bases lay in between. The CDR3 extends over 13 amino acids. The sequence was obtained from an adult with an advanced solid tumor such as melanoma, head and neck, liver or kidney cancer. The chain recombines TRBV10-3 with TRBJ1-2; tentatively, D is TRBD1 (5 bases). The sample was CD4+ or CD8+ T cells sorted from blood, taken in a trial of the OX40 agonist ivuxolimab. This CDR3 is CAISGKEGYGYTF. DNA for the CDR3: TGTGCCATCAGTGGAAAGGAGGGGTATGGCTACACCTTC.